These 15 T cell receptor beta chains came from one sample sequenced in a study of blood T cell repertoires in COVID-19. Sequencing was performed with immunoSEQ multiplex PCR; in TCRdb, only in-frame clones are kept and a portion is missing. The sample carries roughly 300,000 clones, around 90% recorded once. The source material was PBMCs or T cells enriched from blood (not recorded which). The receptors shown here come from a woman younger than 45 who had recovered from COVID-19.

The chain recombines TRBV6-4 with TRBJ2-3, with TRBD2 identical over 10 bases. The CDR3 length is 16 residues. The V gene's germline CDR1 is MRHNA and CDR2 SNTAGT. With 4 bases clipped from V and 0 bases from J, the junction kept 4 bases outside the gene matches. Here the CDR3 reads CASSVLAGASTDTQYF. CDR3 bases: TGTGCCAGCAGTGTTCTAGCGGGGGCTAGCACAGATACGCAGTATTTT.

V is TRBV12-3 or TRBV12-4 and J is TRBJ2-1, with D possibly matching TRBD2 (5 bases). The CDR3 length is 11 residues. Trimming removed 5 bases from V and 10 bases from J, with 9 bases in between. The CDR3 bases are TGTGCCAGCAGTCGGGAAAAGGAGCAGTTCTTC. It yields the protein CASSREKEQFF.

The table lists this clone with a count of one. This chain links TRBV23-1 with TRBJ2-1; perhaps TRBD1 as D (6 bases). TRBV23-1 is marked as an open reading frame, function uncertain. The CDR3 runs 11 residues. The V end was cut by 8 bases, the J end by 7 bases, with 9 bases between. The CDR3: CASHDRNEQFF. The CDR3 nucleotides read TGCGCCAGCCATGACAGGAATGAGCAGTTCTTC.

This rearrangement joins TRBV7-2 to TRBJ1-4, with 7 nucleotides matching TRBD1. The CDR3 loop spans 15 amino acids. Germline V gives CDR1 SGHTA, CDR2 FQGNSA. The junction had 4 bases not matched to a gene; V was cut back by 5 bases and J by 1 base. DNA of the CDR3: TGTGCCAGCAGCCCCTGGGACAGAACTAATGAAAAACTGTTTTTT. Translated: CASSPWDRTNEKLFF.

The chain recombines TRBV10-3 with TRBJ2-1; the D is unclear. The germline CDR1 and CDR2 sequences are ENHRY and SYGVKD. The CDR3 totals 12 residues. V shed 2 bases and J shed 7 bases, with 6 bases lying between them. CDR3 loop: CAISEGRNEQFF. In DNA form, the CDR3 reads TGTGCCATCAGTGAGGGTCGGAATGAGCAGTTCTTC.

The chain joins TRBV29-1 to TRBJ1-2, with D possibly being TRBD1 (5 bases). Trimming took off 2 bases at V and 4 bases at J, with 23 bases between the two ends. CDR3 size: 17 residues. Germline-derived CDR1 and CDR2 are SQVTM and ANQGSEA. As DNA, the CDR3 is TGCAGCGTTGAAATTGCCCCAGGGCAGGGAGGTGGCTATGGCTACACCTTC. Its translation: CSVEIAPGQGGGYGYTF.

V usage is TRBV15 and J usage is TRBJ1-2; D is perhaps TRBD1 (6 bases). The germline V and J ends were trimmed by 1 base and 8 bases, with 14 bases remaining between them. In germline, CDR1 is LNHNV, CDR2 YYDKDF (reference sequence). The CDR3 has 14 residues. CDR3 nucleotides: TGTGCCACCAGCAGAGCCAGTCAGGGGACCGGCTACACCTTC. Its translation: CATSRASQGTGYTF.

V gene TRBV24-1 combines with J gene TRBJ2-1, with a possible D match to TRBD2 (6 bases). CDR1 is KGHDR and CDR2 is SFDVKD in the germline V gene. CDR3 length equals 14 residues. Trimming cost V 3 bases and J 9 bases, with 14 bases left between them. The CDR3 bases are TGTGCCACCAGTGATGGGCGGGGTAAGAGTGAGCAGTTCTTC. Its translation is CATSDGRGKSEQFF.

This clone was found many times. The rearrangement links TRBV19 to TRBJ2-6; D may be TRBD1 (5 bases). The ends were cut back, 4 bases at V and 1 base at J, with 11 bases in the middle. CDR1 and CDR2 from the germline V gene are LNHDA and SQIVND (reference sequence). There are 16 residues in the CDR3. The CDR3 sequence: CASSTGSGSGANVLTF. The CDR3 DNA follows: TGTGCCAGTAGTACAGGGTCGGGTTCTGGGGCCAACGTCCTGACTTTC.

V usage is TRBV3-1 (or the pseudogene TRBV3-2) and J usage is TRBJ2-7; possibly TRBD2 for D (6 bases). Germline lookup yields CDR1 LGHDT and CDR2 YNNKEL (reference sequence). The CDR3 totals 12 residues. V lost 4 bases, J lost 6 bases, and 10 bases lay in between. In nucleotides, the CDR3 is TGTGCCAGCAGCCGGAGGGGCGGCGAGCAGTACTTC. Translating it yields CASSRRGGEQYF.

The chain carries TRBV18 and TRBJ1-1; D is possibly TRBD1 (6 bases). Trimming shortened V by 3 bases and J by 1 base, and 9 bases separated the two germline ends. Germline values: CDR1 KGHSH, CDR2 LQKENI. The CDR3 consists of 14 residues. DNA for the CDR3: TGTGCCAGCTCACCTAAACAGGGGAACACTGAAGCTTTCTTT. Translated, it gives CASSPKQGNTEAFF.

Here the CDR3 reads CSASRIAGGPNEQFF. The CDR3 DNA reads as TGCAGTGCTAGTCGTATTGCGGGAGGGCCGAATGAGCAGTTCTTC. The V gene is TRBV20-1, the J gene TRBJ2-1; TRBD2 aligns across 9 bases. J lost 7 bases, V lost 3 bases, and 10 bases had no gene match. This CDR3 has 15 residues. Germline CDR1 and CDR2: DFQATT and SNEGSKA (reference sequence).

V is TRBV28 and J is TRBJ2-7; TRBD2 matches at 8 bases. Germline V gene lookup returns CDR1 MDHEN and CDR2 SYDVKM. The V and J ends lost 9 bases and 2 bases, in that order; junction bases with no gene match: 6. The CDR3 runs to 13 residues. The CDR3 DNA follows: TGTGCCAGTCGGGGACTAGGGCCCTACGAGCAGTACTTC. It is translated as CASRGLGPYEQYF. Variable domain in full (rest from reference TRBV28 and TRBJ2-7): DVKVTQSSRYLVKRTGEKVFLECVQDMDHENMFWYRQDPGLGLRLIYFSYDVKMKEKGDIPEGYSVSREKKERFSLILESASTNQTSMYLCASRGLGPYEQYFGPGTRLTVT.

The V and J genes are TRBV28 and TRBJ2-1, with 7 nucleotides matching TRBD1. From germline, CDR1 is MDHEN and CDR2 SYDVKM. V dropped 5 bases and J dropped 1; count of bases not matched to a gene: 8. The CDR3 spans 16 residues. The CDR3 DNA reads as TGTGCCAGCAGTCCCCAACAGGGGCAATCCTACAATGAGCAGTTCTTC. Translated, it gives CASSPQQGQSYNEQFF.

This CDR3 is CASSEAVDSFSYEQYF. The DNA of the CDR3 is TGTGCCAGCAGTGAAGCTGTGGACAGTTTTTCCTACGAGCAGTACTTC. The genes are TRBV6-1 and TRBJ2-7, with a tentative D call TRBD1 (6 bases). Trimming took 0 bases from V and 1 from J, leaving 13 bases between them. Germline CDR1 MNHNS, CDR2 SASEGT. This CDR3 is built from 16 residues.